A single sample is the source of the 4 T cell receptor beta chains below, sequenced in a study of T cell responses to AZD1222 COVID-19 vaccine. The method was immunoSEQ multiplex PCR; TCRdb's version includes in-frame clones alone and lacks a portion of them. The repertoire holds 120,000 to 150,000 clones, with over 75% as singletons. This sample comprised peripheral blood, obtained 28 days after the second dose of the MenACWY control vaccine. These receptors were obtained from an adult who received the MenACWY meningococcal vaccine as a control.

This sequence joins TRBV7-3 and TRBJ1-6; the D gene is possibly TRBD1 (5 bases). Trimming removed 1 base from V and 7 bases from J, with 11 bases in between. This CDR3 is built from 15 residues. Germline V gives CDR1 SGHTA, CDR2 FQGTGA. DNA for the CDR3: TGTGCCAGCAGCTTAAAGGCCGGGGCCAATTCACCCCTCCACTTT. Translating it yields CASSLKAGANSPLHF.

This clone was observed a single time. The gene calls are TRBV11-3 and TRBJ1-5; 8 bases align to TRBD1. V lost 4 bases to trimming and J lost 5 bases; unmatched junction nucleotides: 1. Germline V gene sequence: CDR1 SGHNT, CDR2 YENEEA. This CDR3 contains 13 residues. For the CDR3, the DNA is TGTGCCAGCAGCTCGGACAGGGATCAGCCCCAGCATTTT. It codes for CASSSDRDQPQHF. The full variable domain, completed using reference TRBV11-3 and TRBJ1-5, is EAGVVQSPRYKIIEKKQPVAFWCNPISGHNTLYWYLQNLGQGPELLIRYENEEAVDDSQLPKDRFSAERLKGVDSTLKIQPAELGDSAVYLCASSSDRDQPQHFGDGTRLSIL.

In its sample, this clone was seen once. The gene calls are TRBV2 and TRBJ2-7; 12 nucleotides line up with TRBD2. J lost 7 bases, V lost 4 bases, and 5 bases had no gene match. Germline lookup yields CDR1 SNHLY and CDR2 FYNNEI. The CDR3 covers 14 residues. CDR3 DNA: TGTGCCAGCAGTGGACTAGCGGGGGCACGTGAGCAGTACTTC. Translated, it gives CASSGLAGAREQYF.

The V call is TRBV3-1 (or the pseudogene TRBV3-2), the J call TRBJ2-7; D is uncertain. V lost 4 bases and J lost 7, with 8 bases in between. CDR3 length equals 11 residues. Germline V lookup: CDR1 LGHDT, CDR2 YNNKEL (reference sequence). The CDR3 DNA follows: TGTGCCAGCAGCCTATTAGGGGAGCAGTACTTC. As protein: CASSLLGEQYF.